What follows are 4 T cell receptor beta chains derived from one specimen sequenced in a study of T cell responses to AZD1222 COVID-19 vaccine. Sequencing was performed with immunoSEQ multiplex PCR; in TCRdb, only in-frame clones are kept and a portion is missing. The table records tens of thousands of clones, 90% of them present only once. The material was peripheral blood, obtained 28 days after the second AZD1222 dose. The receptors stem from an adult who received the AZD1222 COVID-19 vaccine.

This chain uses TRBV6-2 or TRBV6-3 with TRBJ2-5, with 9 bases aligning to TRBD1. This CDR3 region has 17 residues. V gave up 0 bases and J gave up 1 base; unmatched junction bases: 6. Germline V gene sequence: CDR1 MNHEY, CDR2 SVGEGT. CDR3 protein: CASSYSKRTGVQETQYF. DNA for the CDR3: TGTGCCAGCAGTTACTCGAAGCGGACAGGGGTCCAAGAGACCCAGTACTTC.

The V and J genes are TRBV7-8 and TRBJ1-5; 9 bases are shared with TRBD1. This CDR3 spans 16 amino acids. Unmatched junction bases numbered 4, after V lost 1 base and J lost 3 bases. In germline, CDR1 is SGHVS, CDR2 FQNEAQ. The CDR3 coding sequence is TGTGCCAGCAGCTTAGAGGGGGACAGGGACAATCAGCCCCAGCATTTT. It encodes CASSLEGDRDNQPQHF.

The chain has TRBV7-2 and TRBJ2-1; maybe TRBD2 (5 bases). Germline lookup yields CDR1 SGHTA and CDR2 FQGNSA. V was clipped by 3 bases and J by 5 bases, with 17 bases between them. The CDR3 sequence is 16 residues long. In DNA, the CDR3 is TGTGCCAGCAGCTTGCCCTTAGCGCTTCGGAACAATGAGCAGTTCTTC. Protein: CASSLPLALRNNEQFF.

The chain links TRBV19 to TRBJ1-1; D not resolved. Trimming took 3 bases from V and 1 from J, leaving 9 bases between them. This CDR3 region has 14 residues. Germline loops: CDR1 LNHDA, CDR2 SQIVND (reference sequence). The CDR3 region is CASSMVRENTEAFF. The CDR3 bases are TGTGCCAGTAGTATGGTCCGGGAGAACACTGAAGCTTTCTTT.